This section outlines one TCR beta chain sequence together with its context. This specimen comes from a study of T cell changes during pregnancy in multiple sclerosis. Only in-frame clones appear in the TCRdb table, and some are missing; sequencing was by immunoSEQ multiplex PCR. The sample has tens of thousands of clones, 85% to 95% seen once. Trimming took 4 bases from V and 8 from J; bases not matched to a gene: 5. This CDR3 has 14 residues. Germline V gives CDR1 MNHEY, CDR2 SMNVEV (reference sequence). The sequencing used peripheral blood, collected in the third trimester of pregnancy. The receptor comes from a female donor with multiple sclerosis, enrolled in a pregnancy study. This chain links TRBV27 with TRBJ2-1; 10 bases agree with TRBD2. Here the CDR3 reads CASSSSGSLDEQFF. CDR3 in DNA: TGTGCCAGCAGTTCTAGCGGGAGTTTGGATGAGCAGTTCTTC.